Shown below are 20 T cell receptor beta chains from a single sample sequenced in a study of blood T cells in healthy people across ages. With a J-beta primer mix and a sample-barcoded 5' primer, a second PCR ran about 6 to 11 cycles. TCRdb itself ran the 5' RACE reads through MiXCR, one entry per CDR3 protein. The sample carries more than 500,000 distinct CDR3 sequences, about 26% recorded once. Another study also made use of these data, one on T cells of mothers and their children.

Material for sequencing was blood. The receptors stem from a boy between 2 and 10 years old in good health.

Of note for this clonotype: This is likely a read error, given that the CDR3 carries no conserved phenylalanine or tryptophan at its end. This sequence joins TRBV20-1 and TRBJ2-1; 11 positions match TRBD2. From germline, CDR1 is DFQATT and CDR2 SNEGSKA (reference sequence). J was trimmed by 12 bases and V by 6 bases; bases with no gene match: 10. The CDR3 is made up of 13 amino acids. CDR3 nucleotide sequence: TGCAGTGCCGGGACTAGCGGAAATTCGGCGCAGTTCTTA. Encoded protein: CSAGTSGNSAQFL.

The gene calls are TRBV9 and TRBJ1-2; tentative D call: TRBD1 (5 bases). From germline, CDR1 is SGDLS and CDR2 YYNGEE. The CDR3 runs to 16 residues. The V end was cut by 4 bases, the J end by 2 bases, with 18 bases between. The CDR3 sequence is CASSTPLSDKNYGYTF. CDR3 nucleotide sequence: TGTGCCAGCAGCACCCCTTTGTCGGACAAGAACTATGGCTACACCTTC.

This clonotype appeared a few times. The rearrangement uses TRBV20-1 and TRBJ2-5; 12 bases fit TRBD2. CDR3 size: 15 residues. CDR1 DFQATT and CDR2 SNEGSKA come from the germline V gene (reference sequence). Trimming removed 3 bases from V and 5 bases from J; junction bases left unmatched: 7. CDR3 bases: TGCAGTGCTAGGACTAGCGGGAGTAAGACGGAGACCCAGTACTTC. It specifies CSARTSGSKTETQYF.

This clonotype came up a few times. The CDR3 is CASSPDILIRNQETQYF. CDR3 DNA: TGTGCCAGCAGCCCTGACATTTTGATACGGAACCAAGAGACCCAGTACTTC. V is TRBV6-1 and J is TRBJ2-5; D uncertain. V dropped 6 bases and J dropped 0 bases, with 20 bases sitting between them. The germline CDR1 and CDR2 sequences are MNHNS and SASEGT. This CDR3 spans 17 amino acids.

In this sample, this clonotype turned up a few times. The chain couples TRBV7-2 to TRBJ2-2, with D perhaps TRBD2 (5 bases). V was clipped by 5 bases and J by 6 bases, with 13 bases between them. Germline loops: CDR1 SGHTA, CDR2 FQGNSA. The CDR3 covers 14 residues. The CDR3 reads CASSLLLDPGELFF. The CDR3 DNA follows: TGTGCCAGCAGCCTTCTACTAGACCCCGGGGAGCTGTTTTTT.

The V call is TRBV6-1, the J call TRBJ2-1; D gene uncertain. Trimming shortened V by 7 bases and J by 2 bases, and 9 bases separated the two germline ends. This CDR3 region has 13 residues. Germline-derived CDR1 and CDR2 are MNHNS and SASEGT. The CDR3 sequence is CASTPFPYNEQFF. CDR3 nucleotides: TGTGCCAGCACCCCTTTTCCCTACAATGAGCAGTTCTTC.

The V gene is TRBV7-9, the J gene TRBJ1-4; D is undetermined. Germline-derived CDR1 and CDR2 are SEHNR and FQNEAQ (reference sequence). Trimming pared 5 bases from V and 0 bases from J, leaving 10 bases between. The CDR3 runs to 15 residues. CDR3 residues: CASSLGPSTNEKLFF. The CDR3 DNA is TGTGCCAGCAGCCTCGGACCGTCAACTAATGAAAAACTGTTTTTT.

The chain uses TRBV3-1 and TRBJ2-3; maybe TRBD2 (5 bases). V was cut by 3 bases and J by 12 bases, with 10 bases left in between. Germline CDR1 and CDR2: LGHDT and YNNKEL (reference sequence). The CDR3 covers 11 residues. This CDR3 is CASSQVGAQYF. In nucleotides, the CDR3 is TGTGCCAGCAGCCAGGTGGGAGCCCAGTATTTT.

CDR3: CASSQTGSGGYTF. The CDR3 bases are TGTGCCAGCAGTCAGACAGGGTCTGGCGGCTACACCTTC. This sequence joins TRBV12-3 or TRBV12-4 and TRBJ1-2, with 7 bases aligning to TRBD1. This CDR3 has 13 residues. V dropped 5 bases and J dropped 8; count of bases not matched to a gene: 8.

The chain has TRBV7-9 and TRBJ2-6, with D possibly matching TRBD1 (6 bases). Trimming took 9 bases from V and 1 from J, leaving 13 bases between them. Germline CDR1 and CDR2: SEHNR and FQNEAQ (reference sequence). This CDR3 spans 15 amino acids. The CDR3 DNA sequence: TGTGCCAGTACGTTCCAGGGGTCTGGGGCCAACGTCCTGACTTTC. This codes for CASTFQGSGANVLTF. Filled out from reference TRBV7-9 and TRBJ2-6, the complete variable domain reads DTGVSQNPRHKITKRGQNVTFRCDPISEHNRLYWYRQTLGQGPEFLTYFQNEAQLEKSRLLSDRFSAERPKGSFSTLEIQRTEQGDSAMYLCASTFQGSGANVLTFGAGSRLTVL.

The rearrangement uses TRBV18 and TRBJ2-3; D is unresolved. Trimming shortened V by 0 bases and J by 1 base, and 5 bases separated the two germline ends. CDR3 length equals 14 residues. Germline V gives CDR1 KGHSH, CDR2 LQKENI. The CDR3 bases are TGTGCCAGCTCACCACCCCTTGGCACAGATACGCAGTATTTT. Encoded protein: CASSPPLGTDTQYF. The full variable domain, rest sourced from reference TRBV18 and TRBJ2-3, is NAGVMQNPRHLVRRRGQEARLRCSPMKGHSHVYWYRQLPEEGLKFMVYLQKENIIDESGMPKERFSAEFPKEGPSILRIQQVVRGDSAAYFCASSPPLGTDTQYFGPGTRLTVL.

This clonotype was observed a handful of times. The chain is built from TRBV20-1 and TRBJ2-3, with D possibly TRBD1 on 5 matching bases. The CDR3 contains 15 residues. Germline V gene sequence: CDR1 DFQATT, CDR2 SNEGSKA (reference sequence). V gave up 3 bases and J gave up 2 bases, with 15 bases separating them. In DNA form, the CDR3 reads TGCAGTGCTAGCCCTCTCCAGGGAAACACAGATACGCAGTATTTT. This codes for CSASPLQGNTDTQYF.

In this sample, this clonotype turned up a few times. The chain is built from TRBV27 and TRBJ1-2; D possibly corresponds to TRBD1 (6 bases). Germline values: CDR1 MNHEY, CDR2 SMNVEV (reference sequence). The CDR3 consists of 15 residues. V was cut by 5 bases and J by 4 bases, with 17 bases left in between. The chain's CDR3 is CASSQRTDPIYGYTF. CDR3 in DNA: TGTGCCAGCAGTCAAAGGACAGACCCTATCTATGGCTACACCTTC.

This chain uses TRBV7-6 with TRBJ2-2; 8 positions match TRBD2. The trim removed 5 bases at V and 2 bases at J, leaving 10 bases unmatched. The CDR3 extends over 17 amino acids. The germline CDR1 and CDR2 sequences are SGHVS and FNYEAQ. This CDR3 reads CASSPSFRGGNTGELFF. Here the CDR3 DNA reads TGTGCCAGCAGCCCCTCTTTTCGGGGGGGAAACACCGGGGAGCTGTTTTTT.

The chain combines TRBV3-1 with TRBJ1-3; D might be TRBD1 (6 bases). Germline loops: CDR1 LGHDT, CDR2 YNNKEL (reference sequence). Trimming stripped 4 bases from V and 5 bases from J, with 9 bases between. The CDR3 extends over 13 amino acids. The CDR3 here is CASSRQERNTIYF. DNA for the CDR3: TGTGCCAGCAGCCGACAGGAGAGAAACACCATATATTTT.

This clonotype was detected only a few times. The rearrangement joins TRBV23-1 to TRBJ1-4, with D possibly being TRBD1 (6 bases). TRBV23-1 is assigned to the ORF class and has an uncertain function. Trimming removed 0 bases at V and 5 bases at J, with 13 bases between. CDR3 size: 16 residues. CDR3 sequence reads: CASSQSIARGNEKLFF. CDR3 DNA sequence: TGCGCCAGCAGTCAATCGATTGCAAGGGGGAATGAAAAACTGTTTTTT.

CDR3 in amino acids: CASSPAVSYEQYF. CDR3 sequence (DNA): TGTGCCAGCAGCCCCGCAGTCTCCTACGAGCAGTACTTC. J is TRBJ2-5 and V is TRBV7-9; D remains ambiguous. The DNA matches TRBJ2-7 better at its end, which makes the J call doubtful. Per the germline V gene, CDR1 is SEHNR and CDR2 is FQNEAQ (reference sequence). The CDR3 is made up of 13 amino acids.

J is TRBJ2-2 and V is TRBV6-1, with no clear D. Trimming took off 1 base at V and 4 bases at J, with 7 bases between the two ends. The germline V gene has CDR1 MNHNS and CDR2 SASEGT. The length of the CDR3 is 14 residues. CDR3 in DNA: TGTGCCAGCAGTGAAGTGGCACGCACCGGGGAGCTGTTTTTT. Translated: CASSEVARTGELFF.

This clonotype was detected only a few times. This chain connects TRBV30 to TRBJ2-7; 7 nucleotides match TRBD1. Germline V gene lookup returns CDR1 GTSNPN and CDR2 SVGIG (reference sequence). Trimming removed 1 base from V and 1 base from J; junction bases left unmatched: 4. There are 14 residues in the CDR3. DNA of the CDR3: TGTGCCTGGAGTGCAACAGGGGTTTCCTACGAGCAGTACTTC. Translated: CAWSATGVSYEQYF.

As DNA, the CDR3 is TGCAGTGCTAGGGGATTTGGGACTAGCGGGAGTGTTGAGACCCAGTACTTC. The encoded protein is CSARGFGTSGSVETQYF. This rearrangement joins TRBV20-1 to TRBJ2-5, with 14 nucleotides matching TRBD2. CDR3 size: 17 residues. Germline CDR1 reads DFQATT; CDR2 reads SNEGSKA (reference sequence). J lost 5 bases, V lost 3 bases, and 11 bases had no gene match.